This TCR beta chain was identified in a study of T cell responses to AZD1222 COVID-19 vaccine. Study-level points and caveats: Vaccination with two AZD1222 doses was followed by a rise in Spike-specific TCR breadth and depth. The sample set comprised mostly white British donors with more females, and clonal diversity was possibly underestimated. Baseline seropositivity characterized only a handful of AZD1222 recipients.

Second-dose intervals of approximately 4 or approximately 12 weeks were pooled. Germline CDR1 and CDR2: SEHNR and FQNEAQ (reference sequence). CDR3 length: 11 residues. The V gene lost 3 bases and the J gene lost 5 bases, with 4 bases spanning the gap. Of note for this clone: What it binds is unknown.

This table comes from immunoSEQ multiplex PCR, and its TCRdb copy is limited to in-frame clones, with some not included. The table shows around 160,000 clones, with around 92% occurring only once. The chain employs TRBV7-9 and TRBJ1-2; D not resolved. The sample in question was peripheral blood, obtained 28 days after the second AZD1222 dose. The receptor was isolated from an adult who received the AZD1222 COVID-19 vaccine. The CDR3 sequence is CASSLEYGYTF. For the CDR3, the DNA is TGTGCCAGCAGCTTGGAATATGGCTACACCTTC.